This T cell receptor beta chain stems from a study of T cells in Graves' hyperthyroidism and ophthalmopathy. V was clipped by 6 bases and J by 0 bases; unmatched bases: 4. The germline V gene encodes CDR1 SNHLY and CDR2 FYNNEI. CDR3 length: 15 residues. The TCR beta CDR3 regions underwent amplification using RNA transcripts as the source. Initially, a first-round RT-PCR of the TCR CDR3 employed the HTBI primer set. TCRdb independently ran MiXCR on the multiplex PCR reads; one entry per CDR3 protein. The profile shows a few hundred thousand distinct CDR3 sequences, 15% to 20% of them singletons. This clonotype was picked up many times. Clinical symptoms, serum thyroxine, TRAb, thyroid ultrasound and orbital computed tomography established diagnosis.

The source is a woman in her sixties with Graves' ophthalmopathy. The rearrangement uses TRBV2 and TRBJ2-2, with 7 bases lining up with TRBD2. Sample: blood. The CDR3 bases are TGTGCCAGCAGGGGGCGGGGGACGAACACCGGGGAGCTGTTTTTT. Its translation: CASRGRGTNTGELFF.